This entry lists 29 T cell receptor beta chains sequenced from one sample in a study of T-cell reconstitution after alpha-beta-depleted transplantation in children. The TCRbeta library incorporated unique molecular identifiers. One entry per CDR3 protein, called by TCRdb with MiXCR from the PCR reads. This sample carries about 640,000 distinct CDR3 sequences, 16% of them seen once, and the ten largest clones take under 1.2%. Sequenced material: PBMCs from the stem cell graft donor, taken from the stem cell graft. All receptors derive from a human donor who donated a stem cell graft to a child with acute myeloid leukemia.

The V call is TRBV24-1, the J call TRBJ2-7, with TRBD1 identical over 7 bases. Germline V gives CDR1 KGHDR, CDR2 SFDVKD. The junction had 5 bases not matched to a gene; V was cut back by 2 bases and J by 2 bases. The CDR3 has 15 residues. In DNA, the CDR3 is TGTGCCACCAGTGATTCCGGGACAGCAACCTACGAGCAGTACTTC. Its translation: CATSDSGTATYEQYF.

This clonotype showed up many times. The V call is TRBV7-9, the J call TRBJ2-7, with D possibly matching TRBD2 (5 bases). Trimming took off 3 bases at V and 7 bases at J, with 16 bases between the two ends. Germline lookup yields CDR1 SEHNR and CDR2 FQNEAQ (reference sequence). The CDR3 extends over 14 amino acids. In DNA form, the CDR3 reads TGTGCCAGCAGCTTCGAAGGTGAGCCGGGGGAGCAGTACTTC. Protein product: CASSFEGEPGEQYF.

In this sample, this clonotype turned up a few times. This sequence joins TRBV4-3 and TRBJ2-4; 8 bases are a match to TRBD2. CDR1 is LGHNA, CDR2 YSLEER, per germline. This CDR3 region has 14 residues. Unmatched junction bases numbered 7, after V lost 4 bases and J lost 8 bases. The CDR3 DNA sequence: TGCGCCAGCAGCCCGGGGGGGGTCGGGGACATTCAGTACTTC. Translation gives CASSPGGVGDIQYF.

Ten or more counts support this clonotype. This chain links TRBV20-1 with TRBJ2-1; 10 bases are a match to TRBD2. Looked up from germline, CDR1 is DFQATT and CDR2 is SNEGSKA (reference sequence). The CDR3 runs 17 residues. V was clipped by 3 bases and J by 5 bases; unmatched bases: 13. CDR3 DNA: TGCAGTGCTAGCGGTGGGCGGCGGACTAGCGGAAACAATGAGCAGTTCTTC. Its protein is CSASGGRRTSGNNEQFF.

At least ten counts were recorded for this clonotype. The CDR3 is CSVGTGESPLHF. CDR3 sequence (DNA): TGCAGCGTTGGGACAGGGGAATCACCCCTCCACTTT. The chain uses TRBV29-1 and TRBJ1-6, with TRBD1 matching 9 bases. The CDR3 has 12 amino acids. The trim removed 4 bases at V and 10 bases at J, leaving 2 bases unmatched. Germline assignment: CDR1 SQVTM and CDR2 ANQGSEA.

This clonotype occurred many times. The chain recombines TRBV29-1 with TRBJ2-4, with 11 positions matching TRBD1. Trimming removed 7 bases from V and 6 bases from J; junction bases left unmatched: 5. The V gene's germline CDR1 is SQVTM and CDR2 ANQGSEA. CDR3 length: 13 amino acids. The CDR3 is CSGTGGDLNIQYF. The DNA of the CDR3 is TGCAGCGGGACAGGGGGCGACTTAAACATTCAGTACTTC.

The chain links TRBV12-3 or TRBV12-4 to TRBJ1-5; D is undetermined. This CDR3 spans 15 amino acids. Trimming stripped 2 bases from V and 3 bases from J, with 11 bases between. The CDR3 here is CASSLMGYTNQPQHF. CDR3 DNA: TGTGCCAGCAGTTTAATGGGATATACCAATCAGCCCCAGCATTTT.

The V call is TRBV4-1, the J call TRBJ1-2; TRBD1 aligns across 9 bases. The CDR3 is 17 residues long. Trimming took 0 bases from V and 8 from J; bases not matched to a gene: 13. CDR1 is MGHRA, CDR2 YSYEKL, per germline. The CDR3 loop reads CASSQEGRTTGGGGYTF. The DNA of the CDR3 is TGCGCCAGCAGCCAAGAGGGGCGTACTACAGGGGGCGGCGGCTACACCTTC.

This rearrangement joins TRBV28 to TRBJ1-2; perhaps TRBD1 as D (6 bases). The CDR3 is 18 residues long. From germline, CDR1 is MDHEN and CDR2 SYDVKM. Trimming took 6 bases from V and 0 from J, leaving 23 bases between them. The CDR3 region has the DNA TGTGCCAGCAGCACGGCAGGGACACCCGTTTTAGCTAACTATGGCTACACCTTC. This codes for CASSTAGTPVLANYGYTF.

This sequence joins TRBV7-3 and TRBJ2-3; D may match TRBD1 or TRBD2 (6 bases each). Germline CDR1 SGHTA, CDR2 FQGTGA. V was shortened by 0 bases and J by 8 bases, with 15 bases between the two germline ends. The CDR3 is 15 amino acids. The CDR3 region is CASSLTGGGGVTQYF. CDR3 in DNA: TGTGCCAGCAGCTTAACCGGGGGCGGAGGGGTTACGCAGTATTTT. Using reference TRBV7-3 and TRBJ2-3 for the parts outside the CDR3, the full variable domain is GAGVSQTPSNKVTEKGKYVELRCDPISGHTALYWYRQSLGQGPEFLIYFQGTGAADDSGLPNDRFFAVRPEGSVSTLKIQRTERGDSAVYLCASSLTGGGGVTQYFGPGTRLTVL.

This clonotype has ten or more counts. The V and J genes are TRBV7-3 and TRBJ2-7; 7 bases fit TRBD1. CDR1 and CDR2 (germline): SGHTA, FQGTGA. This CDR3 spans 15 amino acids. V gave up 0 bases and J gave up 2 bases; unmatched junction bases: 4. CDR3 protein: CASSLTPGQTYEQYF. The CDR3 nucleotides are TGTGCCAGCAGCTTAACCCCGGGACAGACCTACGAGCAGTACTTC.

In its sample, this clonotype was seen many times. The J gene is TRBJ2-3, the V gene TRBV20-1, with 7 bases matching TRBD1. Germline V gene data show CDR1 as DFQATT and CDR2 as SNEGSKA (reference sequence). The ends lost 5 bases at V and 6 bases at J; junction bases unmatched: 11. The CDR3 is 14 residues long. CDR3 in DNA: TGCAGTGCTCATACCGGGACAGACACGGATACGCAGTATTTT. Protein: CSAHTGTDTDTQYF.

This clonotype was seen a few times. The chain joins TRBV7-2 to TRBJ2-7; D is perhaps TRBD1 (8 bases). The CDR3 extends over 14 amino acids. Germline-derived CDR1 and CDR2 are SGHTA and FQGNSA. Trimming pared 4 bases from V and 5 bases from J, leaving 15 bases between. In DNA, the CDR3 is TGTGCCAGCAGCTCTCCCACAGGGGGGGACGAGCAGTACTTC. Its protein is CASSSPTGGDEQYF.

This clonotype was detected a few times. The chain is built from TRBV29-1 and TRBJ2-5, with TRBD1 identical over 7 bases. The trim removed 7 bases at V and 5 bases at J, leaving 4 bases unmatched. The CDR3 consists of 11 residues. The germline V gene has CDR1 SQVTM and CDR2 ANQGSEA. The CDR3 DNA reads TGCAGCGCCAACAGGGGTGAGACCCAGTACTTC. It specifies CSANRGETQYF. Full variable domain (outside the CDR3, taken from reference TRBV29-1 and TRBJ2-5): SAVISQKPSRDICQRGTSLTIQCQVDSQVTMMFWYRQQPGQSLTLIATANQGSEATYESGFVIDKFPISRPNLTFSTLTVSNMSPEDSSIYLCSANRGETQYFGPGTRLLVL.

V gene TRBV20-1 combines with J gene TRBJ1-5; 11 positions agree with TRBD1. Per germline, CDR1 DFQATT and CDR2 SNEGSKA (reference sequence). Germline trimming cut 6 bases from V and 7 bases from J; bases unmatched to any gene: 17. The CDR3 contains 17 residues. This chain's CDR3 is CSADKLDRGLWRQPQHF. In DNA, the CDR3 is TGCAGTGCGGACAAATTGGACAGGGGGCTCTGGAGGCAGCCCCAGCATTTT.

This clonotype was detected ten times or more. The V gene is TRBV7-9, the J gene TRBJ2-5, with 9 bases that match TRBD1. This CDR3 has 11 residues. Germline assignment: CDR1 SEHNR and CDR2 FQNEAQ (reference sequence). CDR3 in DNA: TGTGCACAGGGGGCGCGGGAGACCCAGTACTTC. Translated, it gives CAQGARETQYF.

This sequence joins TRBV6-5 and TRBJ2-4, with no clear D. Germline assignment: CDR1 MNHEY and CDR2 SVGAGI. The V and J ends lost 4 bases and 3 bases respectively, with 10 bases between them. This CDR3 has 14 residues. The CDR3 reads CASSFYGLKNIQYF. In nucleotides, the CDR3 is TGTGCCAGCAGTTTTTATGGGCTCAAAAACATTCAGTACTTC.

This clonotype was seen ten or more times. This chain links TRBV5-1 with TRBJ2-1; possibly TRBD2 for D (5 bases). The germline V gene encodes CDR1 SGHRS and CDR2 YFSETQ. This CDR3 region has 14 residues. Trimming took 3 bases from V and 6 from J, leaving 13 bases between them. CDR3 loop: CASSSLTEGNEQFF. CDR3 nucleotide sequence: TGCGCCAGCAGCTCCCTCACCGAGGGCAATGAGCAGTTCTTC. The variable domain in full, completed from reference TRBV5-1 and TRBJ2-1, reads KAGVTQTPRYLIKTRGQQVTLSCSPISGHRSVSWYQQTPGQGLQFLFEYFSETQRNKGNFPGRFSGRQFSNSRSEMNVSTLELGDSALYLCASSSLTEGNEQFFGPGTRLTVL.

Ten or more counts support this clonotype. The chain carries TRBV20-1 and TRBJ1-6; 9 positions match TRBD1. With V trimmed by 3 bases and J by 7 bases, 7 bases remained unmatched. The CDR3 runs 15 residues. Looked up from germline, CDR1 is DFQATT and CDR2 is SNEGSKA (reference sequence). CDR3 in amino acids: CSASPRDRENSPLHF. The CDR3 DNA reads TGCAGTGCTAGTCCGCGGGACAGGGAGAATTCACCCCTCCACTTT.

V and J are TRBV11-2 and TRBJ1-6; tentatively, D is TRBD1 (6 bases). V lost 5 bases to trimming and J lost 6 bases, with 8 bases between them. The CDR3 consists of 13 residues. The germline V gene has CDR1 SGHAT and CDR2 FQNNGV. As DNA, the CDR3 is TGTGCCAGCAGCCGGGACATTAATTCACCCCTCCACTTT. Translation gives CASSRDINSPLHF.

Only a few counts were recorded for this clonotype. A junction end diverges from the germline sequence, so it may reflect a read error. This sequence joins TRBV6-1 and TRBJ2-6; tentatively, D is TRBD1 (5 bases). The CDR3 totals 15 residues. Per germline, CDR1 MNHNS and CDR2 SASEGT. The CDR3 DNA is TGTGCCAGCATCCACGACAGCTCTGGGGCCAACGCCCTGACTTTC. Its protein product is CASIHDSSGANALTF.

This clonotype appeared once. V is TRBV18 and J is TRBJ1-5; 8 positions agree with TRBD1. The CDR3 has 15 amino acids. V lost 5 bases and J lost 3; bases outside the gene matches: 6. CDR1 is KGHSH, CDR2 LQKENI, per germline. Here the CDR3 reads CASSFGQGDNQPQHF. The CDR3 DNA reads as TGTGCCAGCTCATTTGGACAGGGAGACAATCAGCCCCAGCATTTT.

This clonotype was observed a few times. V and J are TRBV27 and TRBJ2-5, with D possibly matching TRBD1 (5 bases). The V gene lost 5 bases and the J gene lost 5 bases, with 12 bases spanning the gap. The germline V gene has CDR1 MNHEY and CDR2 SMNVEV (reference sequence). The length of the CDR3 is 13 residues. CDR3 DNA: TGTGCCAGCAGTGGCAGGGTTTCCGAGACCCAGTACTTC. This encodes CASSGRVSETQYF.

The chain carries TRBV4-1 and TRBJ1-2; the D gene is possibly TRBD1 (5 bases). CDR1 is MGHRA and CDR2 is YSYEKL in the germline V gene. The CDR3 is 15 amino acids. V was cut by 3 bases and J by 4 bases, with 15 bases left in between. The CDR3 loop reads CASSQPETAPYGYTF. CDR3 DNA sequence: TGCGCCAGCAGCCAGCCTGAGACAGCGCCCTATGGCTACACCTTC.

CDR3 nucleotides: TGTGCCAGCAGCTTAACTAGCGGGAGCCCCTACAATGAGCAGTTCTTC. This sequence encodes CASSLTSGSPYNEQFF. The V gene is TRBV7-9, the J gene TRBJ2-1; TRBD2 matches at 11 bases. V was pared by 2 bases and J by 2 bases, with 2 bases of the junction left unmatched. The germline V gene has CDR1 SEHNR and CDR2 FQNEAQ (reference sequence). This CDR3 region has 16 residues.

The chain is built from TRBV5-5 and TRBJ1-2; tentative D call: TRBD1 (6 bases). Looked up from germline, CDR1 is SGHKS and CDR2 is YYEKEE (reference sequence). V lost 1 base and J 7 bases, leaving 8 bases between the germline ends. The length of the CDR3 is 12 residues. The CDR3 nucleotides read TGTGCCAGCAGCTTGAGGGGGGGTGGCTACACCTTC. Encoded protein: CASSLRGGGYTF.

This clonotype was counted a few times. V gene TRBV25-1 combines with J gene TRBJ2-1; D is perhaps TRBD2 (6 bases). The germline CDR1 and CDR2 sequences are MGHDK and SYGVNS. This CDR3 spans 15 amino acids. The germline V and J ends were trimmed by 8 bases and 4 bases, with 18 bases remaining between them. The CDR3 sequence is CASRDSSSGYNEQFF. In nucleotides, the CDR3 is TGTGCCAGCCGGGACTCTTCCTCTGGTTACAATGAGCAGTTCTTC.

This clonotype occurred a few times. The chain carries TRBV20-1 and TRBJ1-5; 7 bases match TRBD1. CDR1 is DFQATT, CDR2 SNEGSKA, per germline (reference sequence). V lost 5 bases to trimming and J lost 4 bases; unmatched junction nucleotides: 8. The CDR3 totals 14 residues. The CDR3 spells CSASTDRENQPQHF. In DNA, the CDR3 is TGCAGTGCTTCCACCGACAGGGAGAATCAGCCCCAGCATTTT.

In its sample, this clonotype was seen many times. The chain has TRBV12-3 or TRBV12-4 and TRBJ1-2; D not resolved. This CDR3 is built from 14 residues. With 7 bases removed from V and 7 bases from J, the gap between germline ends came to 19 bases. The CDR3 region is CASTHGSDFGGYTF. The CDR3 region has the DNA TGTGCCAGCACCCATGGCTCTGACTTTGGTGGCTACACCTTC.